The 18 T cell receptor beta chains listed next were all sequenced from one sample in a study of blood T cell repertoires in COVID-19. The table came from immunoSEQ multiplex PCR; TCRdb's copy has only in-frame clones and leaves some out. The sample carries 50,000 or so clones, 75% to 85% recorded once. The sequenced sample was peripheral blood. The source is a man between 40 and 49 years old with acute or convalescent COVID-19.

The rearrangement uses TRBV27 and TRBJ1-3; 7 bases line up with TRBD1. Germline CDR1 reads MNHEY; CDR2 reads SMNVEV (reference sequence). V lost 6 bases to trimming and J lost 4 bases; unmatched junction nucleotides: 12. This CDR3 has 16 amino acids. CDR3 protein: CASSRQGMWSGNTIYF. The CDR3 nucleotides are TGTGCCAGCAGCCGACAGGGAATGTGGTCAGGAAACACCATATATTTT.

For the CDR3, the DNA is TGTGCCAGCAGTTCTGGAGCGGGCTCCTACAATGAGCAGTTCTTC. Amino acid sequence: CASSSGAGSYNEQFF. This chain joins TRBV2 and TRBJ2-1, with D maybe TRBD2 (6 bases). This CDR3 has 15 residues. Trimming removed 5 bases from V and 0 bases from J, with 11 bases in between. CDR1 is SNHLY and CDR2 is FYNNEI in the germline V gene.

This clone occurred a few times. V usage is TRBV7-3 and J usage is TRBJ1-1; no clear D gene. Trimming stripped 6 bases from V and 0 bases from J, with 14 bases between. The CDR3 spans 15 residues. Germline V gives CDR1 SGHTA, CDR2 FQGTGA. CDR3 region: CASRKNSNMNTEAFF. As DNA, the CDR3 is TGTGCCAGCAGGAAAAACAGTAACATGAACACTGAAGCTTTCTTT.

The count of this clone is one. The chain joins TRBV7-7 to TRBJ2-1, with D perhaps TRBD1 (7 bases). The CDR3 extends over 12 amino acids. V was pared by 5 bases and J by 8 bases, with 10 bases between. The V gene's germline CDR1 is SSHAT and CDR2 FNYEAQ (reference sequence). The CDR3 DNA is TGTGCCAGCAGCAGCAGGGGGGATGAGCAGTTCTTC. It translates to CASSSRGDEQFF.

The chain employs TRBV5-4 and TRBJ2-1; the D is unclear. V gave up 1 base and J gave up 1 base, with 6 bases separating them. CDR1 is SGHNT and CDR2 is YYREEE in the germline V gene (reference sequence). This CDR3 has 14 residues. CDR3 bases: TGTGCCAGCAGCTTGTTTGTATCCTACAATGAGCAGTTCTTC. Translated: CASSLFVSYNEQFF. Combining the CDR3 with reference TRBV5-4 and TRBJ2-1 gives the whole variable domain ETGVTQSPTHLIKTRGQQVTLRCSSQSGHNTVSWYQQALGQGPQFIFQYYREEENGRGNFPPRFSGLQFPNYSSELNVNALELDDSALYLCASSLFVSYNEQFFGPGTRLTVL.

This chain joins TRBV5-6 and TRBJ2-7, with 11 bases lining up with TRBD2. Losses at the gene ends were 2 bases for V and 3 bases for J; bases not matched to a gene: 10. The CDR3 has 17 amino acids. From germline, CDR1 is SGHDT and CDR2 YYEEEE. The CDR3: CASSFWSSGGSYYEQYF. The CDR3 nucleotides are TGTGCCAGCAGCTTCTGGTCTAGCGGGGGGTCGTACTACGAGCAGTACTTC.

The V gene is TRBV21-1, the J gene TRBJ2-7; the DNA was not used to check the table's D call, TRBD1. TRBV21-1 is termed a pseudogene. The CDR3 spans 15 residues. CDR3: CASSKEQGITYEQYF. CDR3 coding DNA: TGTGCCAGCAGCAAAGAACAGGGAATAACCTACGAGCAGTACTTC.

The genes are TRBV18 and TRBJ2-3, with TRBD1 as a possible D gene (6 bases). V was shortened by 3 bases and J by 4 bases, with 14 bases between the two germline ends. Germline V gives CDR1 KGHSH, CDR2 LQKENI. The CDR3 spans 15 residues. This chain's CDR3 is CASSPFNREADTQYF. The CDR3 DNA reads TGTGCCAGCTCACCGTTTAACAGGGAAGCAGATACGCAGTATTTT. The full variable domain, with the rest looked up from reference TRBV18 and TRBJ2-3, is NAGVMQNPRHLVRRRGQEARLRCSPMKGHSHVYWYRQLPEEGLKFMVYLQKENIIDESGMPKERFSAEFPKEGPSILRIQQVVRGDSAAYFCASSPFNREADTQYFGPGTRLTVL.

This chain connects TRBV27 to TRBJ1-2; D gene uncertain. Per germline, CDR1 MNHEY and CDR2 SMNVEV (reference sequence). Trimming shortened V by 2 bases and J by 10 bases, and 14 bases separated the two germline ends. CDR3 size: 13 residues. The CDR3 region is CASSLEGRTNYTF. CDR3 nucleotide sequence: TGTGCCAGCAGTTTAGAAGGGAGGACCAACTACACCTTC.

This clone was seen once. This chain uses TRBV24-1 with TRBJ1-2; D is undetermined. The CDR3 length is 11 residues. Trimming removed 4 bases from V and 6 bases from J, with 5 bases in between. Per the germline V gene, CDR1 is KGHDR and CDR2 is SFDVKD. This chain's CDR3 is CATSEADGYTF. The CDR3 DNA is TGTGCCACCAGTGAGGCGGATGGCTACACCTTC.

This CDR3 reads CASSRRTVPNSPLHF. CDR3 DNA sequence: TGTGCCAGCAGCCGTCGGACAGTTCCTAATTCACCCCTCCACTTT. The chain is built from TRBV3-1 (or the pseudogene TRBV3-2) and TRBJ1-6; D might be TRBD1 (6 bases). The CDR3 extends over 15 amino acids. The V end was cut by 4 bases, the J end by 6 bases, with 13 bases between. CDR1 and CDR2 (germline): LGHDT, YNNKEL (reference sequence).

The V gene is TRBV6-5, the J gene TRBJ2-3, with TRBD2 matching over 10 bases. From germline, CDR1 is MNHEY and CDR2 SVGAGI. The CDR3 is made up of 15 amino acids. V gave up 6 bases and J gave up 4 bases; unmatched junction bases: 7. The CDR3 spells CASRTSGGAADTQYF. The CDR3 DNA follows: TGTGCCAGCAGGACAAGCGGGGGGGCCGCAGATACGCAGTATTTT.

The rearrangement uses TRBV7-8 and TRBJ2-2; 8 bases are shared with TRBD1. The V and J ends lost 5 bases and 0 bases, in that order; junction bases with no gene match: 17. There are 20 residues in the CDR3. Germline loops: CDR1 SGHVS, CDR2 FQNEAQ. In DNA, the CDR3 is TGTGCCAGCAGCACCCGACAGGGGCGGGCCTATGAATCGAACACCGGGGAGCTGTTTTTT. Translating gives CASSTRQGRAYESNTGELFF.

The V call is TRBV7-2, the J call TRBJ1-2, with D possibly matching TRBD1 (6 bases). In germline, CDR1 is SGHTA, CDR2 FQGNSA. CDR3 length equals 13 residues. V lost 4 bases to trimming and J lost 4 bases, with 10 bases between them. This CDR3 is CASSSDRIYGYTF. The CDR3 DNA reads TGTGCCAGCAGCTCCGACAGGATCTATGGCTACACCTTC.

J is TRBJ1-1 and V is TRBV18; the D gene is possibly TRBD1 (5 bases). With 3 bases removed from V and 0 bases from J, the gap between germline ends came to 14 bases. CDR1 and CDR2 (germline): KGHSH, LQKENI. This CDR3 is built from 16 residues. In DNA, the CDR3 is TGTGCCAGCTCACCGGGCAGGGCCTCCTTGAACACTGAAGCTTTCTTT. Protein sequence: CASSPGRASLNTEAFF.

The V gene is TRBV7-3, the J gene TRBJ1-1; no firm D call. Trimming cost V 1 base and J 0 bases, with 12 bases left between them. Germline V gene sequence: CDR1 SGHTA, CDR2 FQGTGA. The CDR3 loop spans 16 amino acids. CDR3: CASSLRGIKLNTEAFF. As DNA, the CDR3 is TGTGCCAGCAGCTTAAGAGGGATTAAACTGAACACTGAAGCTTTCTTT.

The V call is TRBV18, the J call TRBJ2-7; 11 bases are a match to TRBD1. The CDR3 extends over 13 amino acids. J was trimmed by 5 bases and V by 4 bases; bases with no gene match: 1. In germline, CDR1 is KGHSH, CDR2 LQKENI. CDR3 in DNA: TGTGCCAGCTCACGGACAGGGGGCAACGAGCAGTACTTC. This gives the protein CASSRTGGNEQYF.

The chain uses TRBV7-2 and TRBJ1-4; D remains unclear. CDR1 is SGHTA, CDR2 FQGNSA, per germline. This CDR3 is built from 16 residues. V was pared by 4 bases and J by 6 bases, with 18 bases between. This CDR3 reads CASSSFPGAYHEKLFF. In nucleotides, the CDR3 is TGTGCCAGCAGCTCCTTCCCGGGAGCATACCATGAAAAACTGTTTTTT.